The 25 T cell receptor beta chains below were found in one sample sequenced in a study of T cells in Graves' hyperthyroidism and ophthalmopathy. Amplification of TCR beta CDR3 regions used RNA as the template. HTBI primers were used for first-round RT-PCR of the TCR CDR3. One entry per CDR3 protein results from TCRdb running MiXCR on the multiplex PCR reads. The repertoire consists of under 400,000 distinct CDR3 sequences, with over 15% occurring once and the leading ten covering under 55%. Sequencing was done on a sample of blood. These receptors originate from a woman aged 50 to 60 with Graves' hyperthyroidism.

This clonotype has ten or more counts. The V gene is TRBV2, the J gene TRBJ2-1; 8 nucleotides match TRBD1. V was pared by 5 bases and J by 10 bases, with 7 bases of the junction left unmatched. Germline CDR1 and CDR2: SNHLY and FYNNEI. This CDR3 spans 13 amino acids. The CDR3: CASSQQGELEQFF. For the CDR3, the DNA is TGTGCCAGCAGTCAACAGGGGGAACTAGAGCAGTTCTTC.

This clonotype was seen ten or more times. This CDR3 is CASSQDLPTETQYF. DNA for the CDR3: TGTGCCAGCAGCCAAGATCTACCTACGGAGACCCAGTACTTC. J is TRBJ2-5 and V is TRBV3-1, with D unresolved. Germline V gene lookup returns CDR1 LGHDT and CDR2 YNNKEL (reference sequence). This CDR3 is built from 14 residues. Trimming removed 0 bases from V and 5 bases from J, with 10 bases in between.

This clonotype has a handful of counts. The chain combines TRBV19 with TRBJ2-7; 8 nucleotides match TRBD1. The germline CDR1 and CDR2 sequences are LNHDA and SQIVND (reference sequence). The CDR3 loop spans 15 amino acids. J was trimmed by 5 bases and V by 7 bases; bases with no gene match: 13. The CDR3 region has the DNA TGTGCCAGTACCTCGACCGGGACAGGCGGCGACGAGCAGTACTTC. Residues: CASTSTGTGGDEQYF.

This clonotype was seen many times. The chain has TRBV6-2 or TRBV6-3 and TRBJ1-2; D might be TRBD1 (5 bases). Per germline, CDR1 MNHEY and CDR2 SVGEGT. The length of the CDR3 is 14 residues. V gave up 6 bases and J gave up 4 bases, with 15 bases separating them. In nucleotides, the CDR3 is TGTGCCAGCAGGAACGACAGAATATTCTATGGCTACACCTTC. Encoded protein: CASRNDRIFYGYTF.

This clonotype has only a few counts. V and J are TRBV7-9 and TRBJ2-3; weak D call: TRBD2 (6 bases). V dropped 3 bases and J dropped 6 bases, with 10 bases sitting between them. CDR3 length: 13 residues. Germline V gene data show CDR1 as SEHNR and CDR2 as FQNEAQ (reference sequence). The CDR3 loop reads CASSFPGGDTQYF. The CDR3 coding sequence is TGTGCCAGCAGCTTCCCCGGGGGTGATACGCAGTATTTT.

V and J are TRBV5-1 and TRBJ2-7; D might be TRBD1 (7 bases). In germline, CDR1 is SGHRS, CDR2 YFSETQ. Trimming pared 8 bases from V and 1 base from J, leaving 19 bases between. The CDR3 contains 15 residues. The CDR3 loop reads CASNFAGQTSYEQYF. The CDR3 nucleotides are TGCGCCAGTAACTTTGCGGGACAGACGTCCTACGAGCAGTACTTC.

This rearrangement joins TRBV5-1 to TRBJ1-6; 7 bases line up with TRBD1. This CDR3 has 15 amino acids. Trimming cost V 4 bases and J 7 bases; bases outside gene matches: 8. Germline CDR1 SGHRS, CDR2 YFSETQ. The CDR3 region is CASSVQGTENSPLHF. The CDR3 DNA reads TGCGCCAGCAGCGTACAGGGGACAGAGAATTCACCCCTCCACTTT.

This clonotype was seen more than once but under ten times. This chain uses TRBV13 with TRBJ1-6; D perhaps matches TRBD1 (5 bases). The CDR3 runs to 18 residues. Per germline, CDR1 PRHDT and CDR2 FYEKMQ (reference sequence). The germline V and J ends were trimmed by 2 bases and 7 bases, with 21 bases remaining between them. The CDR3 nucleotides read TGTGCCAGCAGCTTAAGTACCCGGGGACTTCTCGGGAATTCACCCCTCCACTTT. Translation gives CASSLSTRGLLGNSPLHF. Complete variable domain (other parts from reference TRBV13 and TRBJ1-6): AAGVIQSPRHLIKEKRETATLKCYPIPRHDTVYWYQQGPGQDPQFLISFYEKMQSDKGSIPDRFSAQQFSDYHSELNMSSLELGDSALYFCASSLSTRGLLGNSPLHFGNGTRLTVT.

This clonotype was counted a few times. The V call is TRBV5-5, the J call TRBJ2-3; a possible D gene is TRBD1 (6 bases). The V gene lost 7 bases and the J gene lost 0 bases, with 15 bases spanning the gap. Germline lookup yields CDR1 SGHKS and CDR2 YYEKEE (reference sequence). The CDR3 covers 15 residues. The CDR3 sequence: CASATQGPSTDTQYF. CDR3 coding DNA: TGTGCCAGCGCCACACAGGGCCCTAGCACAGATACGCAGTATTTT.

This clonotype turned up a few times. This chain uses TRBV5-6 with TRBJ2-7; D may match TRBD1 or TRBD2 (6 bases each). Trimming pared 2 bases from V and 6 bases from J, leaving 21 bases between. CDR1 is SGHDT and CDR2 is YYEEEE in the germline V gene. The CDR3 length is 16 residues. The DNA of the CDR3 is TGTGCCAGCAGCTTTGAGGGGGGCCCCCCTTCGAGCGAGCAGTACTTC. Protein product: CASSFEGGPPSSEQYF.

The chain employs TRBV12-3 or TRBV12-4 and TRBJ2-7; no definite D call. The CDR3 is 16 residues long. V gave up 2 bases and J gave up 2 bases, with 16 bases separating them. The CDR3 region is CASSLNRRTKAYEQYF. CDR3 sequence (DNA): TGTGCCAGCAGTTTAAATCGTCGGACGAAAGCCTACGAGCAGTACTTC.

The rearrangement uses TRBV27 and TRBJ1-5; D is unresolved. Germline assignment: CDR1 MNHEY and CDR2 SMNVEV (reference sequence). The CDR3 runs 13 residues. V was trimmed by 1 base and J by 9 bases, leaving 10 bases between them. The CDR3 nucleotides read TGTGCCAGCAGTTTATTTTTAGAGTGGCCCCAGCATTTT. This encodes CASSLFLEWPQHF.

In this sample, this clonotype turned up a few times. The chain recombines TRBV7-2 with TRBJ1-1; perhaps TRBD1 as D (6 bases). Germline loops: CDR1 SGHTA, CDR2 FQGNSA. V was clipped by 4 bases and J by 3 bases, with 21 bases between them. The CDR3 runs to 17 residues. CDR3 amino acids: CASSSLGWNRVDTEAFF. Here the CDR3 DNA reads TGTGCCAGCAGCTCCCTAGGGTGGAACAGGGTCGACACTGAAGCTTTCTTT.

The chain carries TRBV18 and TRBJ1-1, with TRBD1 identical over 7 bases. Trimming at V came to 4 bases and at J to 5 bases, leaving 4 bases not matched to a gene. Germline loops: CDR1 KGHSH, CDR2 LQKENI. This CDR3 comprises 13 residues. In nucleotides, the CDR3 is TGTGCCAGCTCACAGGGGGCCGAAACTGAAGCTTTCTTT. The encoded protein is CASSQGAETEAFF.

This clonotype occurred a few times. The genes are TRBV29-1 and TRBJ1-1; perhaps TRBD1 as D (5 bases). Germline values: CDR1 SQVTM, CDR2 ANQGSEA. CDR3 size: 12 residues. CDR3 DNA sequence: TGCAGTGCGGGACTCCAGAACACTGAAGCTTTCTTT. The encoded protein is CSAGLQNTEAFF.

This clonotype came up a few times. This chain connects TRBV7-8 to TRBJ1-2; D is possibly TRBD1 (6 bases). The CDR3 extends over 14 amino acids. With 1 base removed from V and 4 bases from J, the gap between germline ends came to 10 bases. The V gene's germline CDR1 is SGHVS and CDR2 FQNEAQ. In DNA form, the CDR3 reads TGTGCCAGCAGCTTAGTGGACAGCTCCTATGGCTACACCTTC. It yields the protein CASSLVDSSYGYTF.

This clonotype has more than one count but fewer than ten. This chain uses TRBV6-1 with TRBJ2-7; D is possibly TRBD2 (7 bases). V was pared by 9 bases and J by 6 bases, with 18 bases between. The CDR3 is 13 amino acids. Germline CDR1 is MNHNS and CDR2 is SASEGT. CDR3 bases: TGTGCCAGTGCCGGGGGGCCTCGGGCCGAGCAGTACTTC. Translated, it gives CASAGGPRAEQYF.

J is TRBJ2-1 and V is TRBV27; 7 bases match TRBD2. V dropped 5 bases and J dropped 5; count of bases not matched to a gene: 6. The CDR3 is 14 residues long. Germline values: CDR1 MNHEY, CDR2 SMNVEV (reference sequence). The CDR3 DNA reads TGTGCCAGCAGTATAGGGACTACTCACAATGAGCAGTTCTTC. This encodes CASSIGTTHNEQFF.

In this sample, this clonotype turned up many times. This chain uses TRBV27 with TRBJ2-3; 10 bases line up with TRBD2. V was clipped by 5 bases and J by 4 bases; unmatched bases: 6. The V gene's germline CDR1 is MNHEY and CDR2 SMNVEV (reference sequence). The CDR3 has 15 residues. The CDR3 here is CASSLRLAGADTQYF. The CDR3 DNA sequence: TGTGCCAGCAGTCTCCGACTAGCGGGTGCAGATACGCAGTATTTT.

Ten or more counts support this clonotype. V usage is TRBV2 and J usage is TRBJ2-1, with D possibly TRBD2 on 5 matching bases. The CDR3 extends over 13 amino acids. Germline values: CDR1 SNHLY, CDR2 FYNNEI. The V gene lost 3 bases and the J gene lost 4 bases, with 7 bases spanning the gap. The CDR3 DNA is TGTGCCAGCAGTGATTCGGGGTACAATGAGCAGTTCTTC. This codes for CASSDSGYNEQFF.

This clonotype was observed a few times. The J gene is TRBJ2-3, the V gene TRBV14; D assignment may be TRBD1 or TRBD2 (5 bases each). This CDR3 has 14 residues. The germline V and J ends were trimmed by 6 bases and 4 bases, with 14 bases remaining between them. Germline V gene data show CDR1 as SGHDN and CDR2 as FVKESK. CDR3 sequence (DNA): TGTGCCAGCAGTGTAGGGGACGTGGCAGATACGCAGTATTTT. The encoded protein is CASSVGDVADTQYF.

This clonotype was observed once. The chain employs TRBV29-1 and TRBJ2-6, with a weak D call TRBD2 (5 bases). Between the trimmed V and J ends, which lost 0 bases and 4 bases, there was a span of 10 bases. The CDR3 covers 15 residues. Germline CDR1 is SQVTM and CDR2 is ANQGSEA. The CDR3 coding sequence is TGCAGCGTTGAAGAAGGAGGCGAGGGGGCCAACGTCCTGACTTTC. This encodes CSVEEGGEGANVLTF.

Only a few counts were recorded for this clonotype. The chain couples TRBV9 to TRBJ2-1, with D hard to call. Germline CDR1 reads SGDLS; CDR2 reads YYNGEE. This CDR3 has 13 residues. V lost 4 bases to trimming and J lost 4 bases, with 9 bases between them. CDR3 sequence reads: CASSPRQYNEQFF. The CDR3 DNA follows: TGTGCCAGCAGCCCCCGGCAATACAATGAGCAGTTCTTC.

This clonotype was seen at least ten times. The J gene is TRBJ1-1, the V gene TRBV27; 10 nucleotides align to TRBD1. In germline, CDR1 is MNHEY, CDR2 SMNVEV (reference sequence). The CDR3 extends over 18 amino acids. V was pared by 5 bases and J by 1 base, with 13 bases of the junction left unmatched. The CDR3 sequence: CASSPYLGQGGRNTEAFF. In nucleotides, the CDR3 is TGTGCCAGCAGTCCCTATCTTGGACAGGGGGGGAGGAACACTGAAGCTTTCTTT.

V usage is TRBV6-1 and J usage is TRBJ1-3; D ambiguous. Germline CDR1 and CDR2: MNHNS and SASEGT. This CDR3 is built from 10 residues. Trimming removed 1 base at V and 15 bases at J, with 7 bases between. The CDR3: CASSEESGYF. The CDR3 DNA follows: TGTGCCAGCAGTGAAGAAAGTGGATATTTT.